This T cell receptor (beta chain) was identified during a study of shared clonotypes between healthy human individuals. Notes on the study in general: Represented diversity (both genetic and exposure-history) was limited by the small number of donors. What naive subsets generally showed was a larger estimated richness than memory subsets showed. Shared clonotypes: 4.5% to 5% naive CD4, roughly 3.5% naive CD8, around 2.2% memory CD4, 0.35% to 0.5% memory CD8.

Points on this clone: No antigen is known for it.

The V end was cut by 7 bases, the J end by 1 base, with 13 bases between. The CDR3 contains 14 residues. Germline V gene lookup returns CDR1 LNHDA and CDR2 SQIVND (reference sequence). Replicate PCRs from sorted subsets contained roughly 200 ng DNA, which is around 29,000 T cell genomes. Profiled with immunoSEQ multiplex PCR; TCRdb holds only in-frame clones, not every one. The sample shows millions of clones, about 92% of them seen only once. Naive CD8 cells lacked CD45RO, underwent positive selection for CCR7 and left out terminally differentiated effector memory CD45RA+ cells. This sequence joins TRBV19 and TRBJ1-1; no reliable D call. The receptor was derived from a man younger than 35 in good health. Some clones in this sample may be carry-over from other donors' samples. Material: naive CD8+ T cells from PBMCs. CDR3 region: CASMDIMRNTEAFF. The CDR3 bases are TGTGCCAGTATGGATATAATGCGGAACACTGAAGCTTTCTTT.